These T cell receptor beta chains were read from a single sample in a study of blood T cell repertoires in COVID-19. This table comes from immunoSEQ multiplex PCR, and its TCRdb copy is limited to in-frame clones, with some not included. The profile shows over 250,000 clones, roughly 90% of them singletons. The sequenced material came from PBMCs or T cells enriched from blood (not recorded which). The receptors originated from a man aged 55 to 69 who had recovered from COVID-19. Each CDR3 is given with its conserved first and last residue. Fields, in order: clone size, V gene, D gene, J gene, CDR3 protein, CDR3 DNA. A D gene is named only where the DNA matches it firmly. The size field is filled for only some rows; it gives once, few, many or a size class.

>.|TRBV7-3|TRBD2|TRBJ2-1
CASSLPLGTSRNEQFF
TGTGCCAGCAGCTTACCCCTCGGGACTAGCCGTAATGAGCAGTTCTTC
>.|TRBV4-1|TRBD1|TRBJ2-2
CASSPTGPGELFF
TGCGCCAGCAGCCCGACAGGGCCCGGGGAGCTGTTTTTT
>.|TRBV5-1|.|TRBJ2-1
CASSLGLADEQFF
TGCGCCAGCAGCTTGGGGTTAGCGGATGAGCAGTTCTTC
>.|TRBV6-5|TRBD2|TRBJ2-7
CASSYRQSGSSYEQYF
TGTGCCAGCAGTTACCGACAAAGCGGGAGTTCCTACGAGCAGTACTTC
>.|TRBV19|.|TRBJ1-4
CASSLVPATNEKLFF
TGTGCCAGTTCCCTCGTCCCGGCAACTAATGAAAAACTGTTTTTT
>once|TRBV5-1|.|TRBJ1-2
CASSPRGVGSNYGYTF
TGCGCCAGCAGCCCGCGGGGGGTAGGCTCTAACTATGGCTACACCTTC
>once|TRBV10-3|TRBD2|TRBJ2-5
CAISERGRGSLQETQYF
TGTGCCATCAGTGAGAGGGGTCGCGGGAGTTTACAAGAGACCCAGTACTTC
>once|TRBV7-3|TRBD1|TRBJ1-1
CASSTTGGNTEAFF
TGTGCCAGCAGCACAACAGGGGGGAACACTGAAGCTTTCTTT
>.|TRBV28|TRBD1|TRBJ1-3
CASSGDRGLSIYF
TGTGCCAGCAGTGGGGACAGGGGACTGTCCATATATTTT
>.|TRBV4-2|TRBD1|TRBJ1-2
CASSQDGQGANYGYTF
TGTGCCAGCAGCCAAGATGGTCAGGGGGCAAACTATGGCTACACCTTC
>.|TRBV7-2|TRBD1|TRBJ2-7
CASSSDRNYEQYF
TGTGCCAGCAGCTCGGACAGGAACTACGAGCAGTACTTC
>once|TRBV11-2|TRBD1|TRBJ2-2
CASSDGQGSGTGELFF
TGTGCCAGCAGCGATGGACAGGGGTCGGGCACCGGGGAGCTGTTTTTT
>.|TRBV2|TRBD1|TRBJ1-2
CASRLDRAKYYGYTF
TGTGCCAGCAGACTGGACAGGGCTAAATACTATGGCTACACCTTC
>.|TRBV6-5|.|TRBJ1-1
CASRGATPNTEAFF
TGTGCCAGCAGAGGGGCGACTCCCAACACTGAAGCTTTCTTT
>.|TRBV2|TRBD1|TRBJ2-7
CASIRDRAYEQYF
TGTGCCAGCATCCGGGACAGAGCCTACGAGCAGTACTTC
>.|TRBV6-1|.|TRBJ2-5
CASSEDRVQETQYF
TGTGCCAGCAGTGAAGACAGGGTTCAAGAGACCCAGTACTTC
>once|TRBV10-3|TRBD2|TRBJ2-1
CAIGGGIRSYNEQFF
TGTGCCATCGGGGGAGGGATTCGCTCCTACAATGAGCAGTTCTTC
>.|TRBV27|TRBD2|TRBJ2-1
CASSPLLAGDYNEQFF
TGTGCCAGCAGTCCATTACTAGCGGGAGATTACAATGAGCAGTTCTTC
>.|TRBV7-6|.|TRBJ2-2
CASSLAAVTGELFF
TGTGCCAGCAGCCTTGCGGCGGTTACCGGGGAGCTGTTTTTT
>.|TRBV2|.|TRBJ1-6
CASHGDTNSPLHF
TGTGCCAGCCACGGGGATACTAATTCACCCCTCCACTTT
>once|TRBV25-1|.|TRBJ2-1
CASSDPSSYNEQFF
TGTGCCAGCAGTGACCCTTCCTCCTACAATGAGCAGTTCTTC
>.|TRBV19|.|TRBJ1-5
CASSRTGYSNQPQHF
TGTGCCAGTAGTCGCACAGGGTATAGCAATCAGCCCCAGCATTTT
>.|TRBV27|.|TRBJ1-2
CASSTTGITGYTF
TGTGCCAGCAGTACGACAGGTATAACTGGCTACACCTTC
>.|TRBV28|.|TRBJ1-5
CASSLGGTNNQPQHF
TGTGCCAGCAGCCTGGGAGGGACAAATAATCAGCCCCAGCATTTT
>.|TRBV11-2|TRBD2|TRBJ2-5
CASSSGLAGGETQYF
TGTGCCAGCAGCTCTGGACTAGCGGGGGGGGAGACCCAGTACTTC
>.|TRBV10-1|TRBD2|TRBJ2-1
CASSGLASNEQFF
TGCGCCAGCAGTGGACTAGCTAGTAATGAGCAGTTCTTC
>.|TRBV2|.|TRBJ1-2
CASIRGSRGDYGYTF
TGTGCCAGCATTAGAGGCAGCCGAGGAGACTATGGCTACACCTTC
>.|TRBV4-1|TRBD1|TRBJ1-2
CASSQPRTGFYGYTF
TGCGCCAGCAGCCAACCTCGGACAGGCTTCTATGGCTACACCTTC
>.|TRBV11-2|.|TRBJ1-3
CASSLANGNTIYF
TGTGCCAGCAGCTTAGCCAATGGAAACACCATATATTTT
>few|TRBV6-5|.|TRBJ1-2
CASDPGAAKYGYTF
TGTGCCAGCGATCCGGGTGCAGCGAAGTATGGCTACACCTTC
>.|TRBV7-6|TRBD2|TRBJ2-1
CASSSELAGGRNEQFF
TGTGCCAGCAGCTCCGAACTAGCGGGGGGGAGGAATGAGCAGTTCTTC
>.|TRBV12-2|.|TRBJ1-5
CASRSLRRGSDSNQPQHF
TGTGCAAGTCGCTCGCTCCGCCGGGGGTCAGACAGCAATCAGCCCCAGCATTTT
>.|TRBV7-6|.|TRBJ2-7
CASSLGPQGYEQYF
TGTGCCAGCAGCTTAGGCCCCCAGGGATACGAGCAGTACTTC
>.|TRBV5-4|.|TRBJ2-7
CASSTTLSYEQYF
TGTGCCAGCAGCACGACTCTCTCCTACGAGCAGTACTTC
>.|TRBV5-5|TRBD1|TRBJ1-1
CASSSGTRTGGWIEAFF
TGTGCCAGCAGCTCGGGGACGAGAACAGGGGGATGGATTGAAGCTTTCTTT
>.|TRBV27|.|TRBJ1-5
CASSARYSNQPQHF
TGTGCCAGCAGTGCCAGGTATAGCAATCAGCCCCAGCATTTT
>few|TRBV11-3|TRBD1|TRBJ1-2
CASSLVGGGVYGYTF
TGTGCCAGCAGCTTAGTAGGAGGGGGCGTTTATGGCTACACCTTC
>.|TRBV7-8|.|TRBJ1-1
CASVSLRRGLNTEAFF
TGTGCCAGCGTTTCATTACGGAGGGGTTTGAACACTGAAGCTTTCTTT
>.|TRBV5-1|.|TRBJ1-4
CASSLSPAGIEKLFF
TGCGCCAGCAGCTTATCTCCGGCGGGAATTGAAAAACTGTTTTTT
>.|TRBV7-2|.|TRBJ2-2
CASSPNGGQTGELFF
TGTGCCAGCAGTCCTAACGGGGGGCAAACCGGGGAGCTGTTTTTT
>.|TRBV19|.|TRBJ1-2
CASSHPTALPFPANYGYTF
TGTGCCAGTAGTCACCCTACAGCTTTACCATTCCCGGCTAACTATGGCTACACCTTC
>.|TRBV18|.|TRBJ2-3
CASSLTGQFTDTQYF
TGTGCCAGCTCACTCACCGGACAGTTCACAGATACGCAGTATTTT
>.|TRBV19|TRBD1|TRBJ1-1
CASRRTGMNTEAFF
TGTGCCAGTAGAAGGACAGGGATGAACACTGAAGCTTTCTTT
>.|TRBV3-1/TRBV3-2|.|TRBJ1-5
CASSQSHALGASNQPQHF
TGTGCCAGCAGCCAATCACATGCTTTGGGGGCTAGCAATCAGCCCCAGCATTTT
>.|TRBV25-1|.|TRBJ1-2
CASSDASQGRNEHYTF
TGTGCCAGCAGTGATGCTAGTCAGGGCAGGAACGAACACTACACCTTC
>few|TRBV2|.|TRBJ2-7
CASEWFSYEQYF
TGTGCCAGCGAGTGGTTCTCCTACGAGCAGTACTTC
>.|TRBV3-1/TRBV3-2|.|TRBJ2-2
CASSQVRLANTGELFF
TGTGCCAGCAGCCAAGTACGACTAGCGAACACCGGGGAGCTGTTTTTT
>.|TRBV27|TRBD1|TRBJ1-1
CASSLGQRNTEAFF
TGTGCCAGCAGTCTGGGACAGAGGAACACTGAAGCTTTCTTT
>once|TRBV7-9|TRBD1|TRBJ1-6
CASSPATGVNSPLHF
TGTGCCAGCAGCCCGGCGACAGGGGTAAATTCACCCCTCCACTTT
>few|TRBV5-6|.|TRBJ1-2
CASSFGQFGYTF
TGTGCCAGCAGCTTCGGACAGTTTGGCTACACCTTC
>.|TRBV5-1|.|TRBJ1-4
CASGEQDANEKLFF
TGCGCCAGCGGGGAACAGGACGCTAATGAAAAGCTGTTTTTT
>.|TRBV5-1|.|TRBJ1-5
CASSSSSGQPQHF
TGCGCCAGCAGCTCCTCCTCGGGTCAGCCCCAGCATTTT
>few|TRBV30|.|TRBJ1-1
CAWSVQGNTEAFF
TGTGCCTGGAGTGTACAGGGCAACACTGAAGCTTTCTTT
>.|TRBV5-4|.|TRBJ2-1
CASSLAGSSLSLNEQFF
TGTGCCAGCAGCTTGGCCGGTTCTAGCCTTTCTCTCAATGAGCAGTTCTTC
>.|TRBV14|.|TRBJ2-1
CASSQVSVAGEQFF
TGTGCCAGCAGCCAAGTTTCGGTTGCGGGCGAGCAGTTCTTC
>.|TRBV30|TRBD2|TRBJ2-1
CASTSAGSYNEQFF
TGTGCCAGCACTAGCGCGGGCTCCTACAATGAGCAGTTCTTC
>.|TRBV7-8|.|TRBJ1-1
CASGLMGDGEIPEAFF
TGTGCCAGCGGACTTATGGGCGACGGGGAGATCCCTGAAGCTTTCTTT
>.|TRBV19|.|TRBJ1-2
CASSIVQGYGYTF
TGTGCCAGTAGTATTGTACAGGGATATGGCTACACCTTC
>.|TRBV24-1|TRBD1|TRBJ2-7
CATRKDRGRKQYF
TGTGCCACCAGGAAAGACAGGGGGCGCAAGCAGTACTTC